Below are 17 T cell receptor beta chains sequenced from a single sample in a study of T cells in Graves' hyperthyroidism and ophthalmopathy (dated by TCRdb to 2018 to 2020). Library method: multiplex PCR. Sequenced on an Illumina HiSeq 2000. The TCR beta CDR3 regions were amplified from RNA transcripts. The first round of RT-PCR for the TCR CDR3 was performed with the HTBI primer set and the Qiagen OneStep RT-PCR kit. The public reads were reanalyzed by TCRdb: fastp trimming at Q25, MiXCR alignment, in-frame beta chains only. Every entry covers one CDR3 protein and lists the most common genes and DNA from its rows. Recorded for this sample are fewer than 750,000 distinct CDR3 sequences; more than 14% of them occurred a single time. The ten biggest clones cover under 15% of the sample. Sequencing was performed on blood. These receptors originate from a woman in her 50s with Graves' ophthalmopathy.

V and J are TRBV10-3 and TRBJ2-3; D is unclear. The length of the CDR3 is 10 residues. V dropped 8 bases and J dropped 3 bases, with 3 bases sitting between them. The V gene's germline CDR1 is ENHRY and CDR2 SYGVKD. This CDR3 reads CAIGTDTQYF. In DNA, the CDR3 is TGTGCCATCGGGACAGATACGCAGTATTTT.

This clonotype was seen at least ten times. This chain uses TRBV29-1 with TRBJ2-1; 7 nucleotides line up with TRBD2. CDR3 size: 15 residues. Germline CDR1 is SQVTM and CDR2 is ANQGSEA. Trimming at V came to 6 bases and at J to 1 base, leaving 9 bases not matched to a gene. In DNA form, the CDR3 reads TGCAGCGTCATCGAAAACGGGGGGTCCTACAATGAGCAGTTCTTC. Its translation: CSVIENGGSYNEQFF.

This clonotype occurred many times. The rearrangement links TRBV6-1 to TRBJ2-2, with TRBD1 as a possible D gene (5 bases). The CDR3 is 15 amino acids. The V end was cut by 6 bases, the J end by 1 base, with 12 bases between. CDR1 and CDR2 (germline): MNHNS, SASEGT. In nucleotides, the CDR3 is TGTGCCAGCAGATGGGCAGGGAAGAACACCGGGGAGCTGTTTTTT. Encoded protein: CASRWAGKNTGELFF.

The rearrangement links TRBV28 to TRBJ1-6, with 7 bases fitting TRBD1. J was trimmed by 6 bases and V by 6 bases; bases with no gene match: 5. Looked up from germline, CDR1 is MDHEN and CDR2 is SYDVKM. CDR3 length equals 14 residues. The CDR3 bases are TGTGCCAGCAGACCCGGGACAGTTAATTCACCCCTCCACTTT. As protein: CASRPGTVNSPLHF.

This clonotype was seen a handful of times. The rearrangement links TRBV6-2 or TRBV6-3 to TRBJ2-5, with TRBD2 matching over 7 bases. There are 17 residues in the CDR3. CDR1 MNHEY and CDR2 SVGEGT come from the germline V gene. With 0 bases clipped from V and 5 bases from J, the junction kept 12 bases outside the gene matches. The CDR3 coding sequence is TGTGCCAGCAGTTACTCGATTCTGGCGGCGGGAGTGGAGACCCAGTACTTC. It yields the protein CASSYSILAAGVETQYF.

The CDR3 loop reads CASRTLAGGDEQYF. The CDR3 DNA sequence: TGTGCCAGCAGGACACTAGCGGGAGGGGACGAGCAGTACTTC. The chain is built from TRBV6-2 or TRBV6-3 and TRBJ2-7; 13 bases line up with TRBD2. The CDR3 has 14 amino acids. Trimming cost V 6 bases and J 5 bases; bases outside gene matches: 4. The germline CDR1 and CDR2 sequences are MNHEY and SVGEGT.

This clonotype turned up a few times. The chain has TRBV10-3 and TRBJ1-6; D may be TRBD1 (5 bases). The CDR3 totals 14 residues. Germline values: CDR1 ENHRY, CDR2 SYGVKD. With 3 bases removed from V and 7 bases from J, the gap between germline ends came to 10 bases. The CDR3 region has the DNA TGTGCCATCAGTGAAGGGACGGGGAATTCACCCCTCCACTTT. It encodes CAISEGTGNSPLHF.

This clonotype was detected a few times. The rearrangement joins TRBV29-1 to TRBJ1-2; D is unresolved. The CDR3 covers 12 residues. Trimming removed 3 bases at V and 7 bases at J, with 12 bases between. Germline lookup yields CDR1 SQVTM and CDR2 ANQGSEA. The CDR3, as DNA: TGCAGCGTTGAGTGGGCGGGATCTGGCTACACCTTC. Protein product: CSVEWAGSGYTF.

This clonotype was counted between two and nine times. The chain employs TRBV28 and TRBJ1-4; weak D call: TRBD1 (5 bases). Trimming cost V 3 bases and J 5 bases, with 19 bases left between them. Germline assignment: CDR1 MDHEN and CDR2 SYDVKM. This CDR3 is 17 amino acids long. CDR3 in amino acids: CASSFPPSTVQNEKLFF. The CDR3 DNA reads TGTGCCAGCAGTTTTCCCCCCTCGACAGTTCAAAATGAAAAACTGTTTTTT.

This clonotype was observed a handful of times. The chain links TRBV20-1 to TRBJ2-7, with D maybe TRBD2 (6 bases). Germline loops: CDR1 DFQATT, CDR2 SNEGSKA (reference sequence). The CDR3 has 16 amino acids. The V gene lost 0 bases and the J gene lost 5 bases, with 20 bases spanning the gap. DNA for the CDR3: TGCAGTGCTAGAGATTCTCTAGCGCGGGCTCCTCACGAGCAGTACTTC. Protein sequence: CSARDSLARAPHEQYF.

In this sample, this clonotype turned up many times. The V gene is TRBV30, the J gene TRBJ2-3, with D perhaps matching TRBD1 or TRBD2 (5 bases each). The CDR3 has 13 amino acids. V was clipped by 4 bases and J by 0 bases, with 8 bases between them. Germline CDR1 reads GTSNPN; CDR2 reads SVGIG (reference sequence). Here the CDR3 reads CAWKGPSTDTQYF. The CDR3 DNA sequence: TGTGCCTGGAAGGGACCTAGCACAGATACGCAGTATTTT.

This clonotype was observed many times. The chain carries TRBV7-9 and TRBJ2-5; 7 bases line up with TRBD1. Germline CDR1 reads SEHNR; CDR2 reads FQNEAQ (reference sequence). This CDR3 comprises 13 residues. The V and J ends lost 7 bases and 1 base, in that order; junction bases with no gene match: 3. Here the CDR3 DNA reads TGTGCCAGCAATAACAGGGGCCAAGAGACCCAGTACTTC. It specifies CASNNRGQETQYF.

This clonotype was seen at least ten times. The V gene is TRBV28, the J gene TRBJ2-2, with 13 bases fitting TRBD2. The CDR3 consists of 17 residues. The germline V gene has CDR1 MDHEN and CDR2 SYDVKM. The trim removed 3 bases at V and 5 bases at J, leaving 6 bases unmatched. The chain's CDR3 is CASSFPGLAGVTGELFF. DNA of the CDR3: TGTGCCAGCAGTTTCCCCGGACTAGCGGGAGTAACCGGGGAGCTGTTTTTT.

The chain joins TRBV7-2 to TRBJ2-7, with 7 bases aligning to TRBD1. The germline V gene encodes CDR1 SGHTA and CDR2 FQGNSA. This CDR3 has 15 residues. J gave up 3 bases and V 4 bases, and 9 bases lay outside the gene matches. DNA of the CDR3: TGTGCCAGCAGCTACCGCCGGGACAGAGGCTACGAGCAGTACTTC. It translates to CASSYRRDRGYEQYF.

This clonotype was found many times. This rearrangement joins TRBV7-8 to TRBJ2-5, with 7 nucleotides matching TRBD1. V lost 5 bases to trimming and J lost 1 base; unmatched junction nucleotides: 10. From germline, CDR1 is SGHVS and CDR2 FQNEAQ. This CDR3 region has 16 residues. The DNA of the CDR3 is TGTGCCAGCAGCCTTAGACAACAGGGGCCCCAAGAGACCCAGTACTTC. As protein: CASSLRQQGPQETQYF.

This clonotype was picked up many times. V and J are TRBV20-1 and TRBJ2-1, with 9 bases aligning to TRBD2. This CDR3 has 14 residues. Germline CDR1 is DFQATT and CDR2 is SNEGSKA (reference sequence). The junction had 9 bases not matched to a gene; V was cut back by 5 bases and J by 7 bases. Here the CDR3 DNA reads TGCAGTGCTCTGACTAGCGGAAAGGGTAATGAGCAGTTCTTC. This sequence encodes CSALTSGKGNEQFF.

This clonotype was observed at least ten times. The chain uses TRBV29-1 and TRBJ1-1; the D gene is possibly TRBD1 (5 bases). CDR3 length equals 14 residues. The V end lost 6 bases, the J end lost 5 bases, and 19 bases lay between the germline ends. Germline V gene lookup returns CDR1 SQVTM and CDR2 ANQGSEA. The CDR3 nucleotides read TGCAGCGTGACGGGGCGCTCAGGGAAGACTGAAGCTTTCTTT. This translates into CSVTGRSGKTEAFF.